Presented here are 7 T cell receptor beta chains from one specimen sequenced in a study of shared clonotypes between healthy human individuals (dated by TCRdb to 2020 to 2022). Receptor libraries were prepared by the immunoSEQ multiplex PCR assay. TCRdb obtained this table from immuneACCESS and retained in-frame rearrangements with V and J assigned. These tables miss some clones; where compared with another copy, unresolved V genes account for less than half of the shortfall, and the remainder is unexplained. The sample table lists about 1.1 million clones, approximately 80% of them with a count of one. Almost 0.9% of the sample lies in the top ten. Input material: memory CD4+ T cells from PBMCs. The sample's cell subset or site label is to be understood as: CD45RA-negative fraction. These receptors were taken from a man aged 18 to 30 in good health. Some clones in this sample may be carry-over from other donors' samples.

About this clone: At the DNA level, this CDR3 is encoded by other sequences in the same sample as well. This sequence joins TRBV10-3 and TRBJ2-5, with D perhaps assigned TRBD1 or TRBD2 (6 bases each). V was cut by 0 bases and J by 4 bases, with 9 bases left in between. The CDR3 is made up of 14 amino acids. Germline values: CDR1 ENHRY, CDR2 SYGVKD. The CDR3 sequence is CAISESGGVETQYF. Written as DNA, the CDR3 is TGTGCCATCAGTGAGTCGGGGGGCGTAGAGACCCAGTACTTC.

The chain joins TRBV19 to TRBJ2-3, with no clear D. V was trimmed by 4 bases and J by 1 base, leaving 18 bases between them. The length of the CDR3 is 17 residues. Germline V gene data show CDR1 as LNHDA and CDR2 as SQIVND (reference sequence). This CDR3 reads CASSTFSVVMGTDTQYF. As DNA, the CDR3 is TGTGCCAGTAGTACCTTTTCCGTTGTGATGGGCACAGATACGCAGTATTTT.

The CDR3 here is CASSFTGQGASGELFF. The CDR3 nucleotides read TGCGCCAGCAGCTTTACGGGACAGGGTGCGTCCGGGGAGCTGTTTTTT. The rearrangement links TRBV5-1 to TRBJ2-2; the match to TRBD1 covers 9 bases. Germline V CDR1 and CDR2: SGHRS, YFSETQ. This CDR3 has 16 amino acids. Trimming cost V 2 bases and J 6 bases; bases outside gene matches: 8.

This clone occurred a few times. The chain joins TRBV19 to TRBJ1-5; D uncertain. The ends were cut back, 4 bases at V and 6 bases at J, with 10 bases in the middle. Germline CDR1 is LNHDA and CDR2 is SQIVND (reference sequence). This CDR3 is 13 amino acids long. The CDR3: CASSRWVGQPQHF. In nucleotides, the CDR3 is TGTGCCAGTAGTAGGTGGGTTGGTCAGCCCCAGCATTTT.

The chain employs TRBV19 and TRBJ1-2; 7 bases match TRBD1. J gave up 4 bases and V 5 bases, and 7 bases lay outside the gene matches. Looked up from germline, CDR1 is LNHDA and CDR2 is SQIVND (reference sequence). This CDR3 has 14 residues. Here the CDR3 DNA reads TGTGCCAGTAGTCCCGGGACAGCGCTCTATGGCTACACCTTC. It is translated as CASSPGTALYGYTF.

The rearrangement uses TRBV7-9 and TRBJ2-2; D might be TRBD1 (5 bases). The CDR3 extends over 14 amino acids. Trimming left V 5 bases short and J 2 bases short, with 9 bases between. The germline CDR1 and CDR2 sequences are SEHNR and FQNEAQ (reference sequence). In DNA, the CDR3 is TGTGCCAGCAGCCCCGACAGTAACACCGGGGAGCTGTTTTTT. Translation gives CASSPDSNTGELFF.

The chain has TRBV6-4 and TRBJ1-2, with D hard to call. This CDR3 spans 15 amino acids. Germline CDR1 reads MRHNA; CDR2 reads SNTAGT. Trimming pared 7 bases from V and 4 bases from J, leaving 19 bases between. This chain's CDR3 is CASTPPGQGTYGYTF. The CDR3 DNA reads TGTGCCAGCACCCCCCCGGGCCAAGGTACCTATGGCTACACCTTC.